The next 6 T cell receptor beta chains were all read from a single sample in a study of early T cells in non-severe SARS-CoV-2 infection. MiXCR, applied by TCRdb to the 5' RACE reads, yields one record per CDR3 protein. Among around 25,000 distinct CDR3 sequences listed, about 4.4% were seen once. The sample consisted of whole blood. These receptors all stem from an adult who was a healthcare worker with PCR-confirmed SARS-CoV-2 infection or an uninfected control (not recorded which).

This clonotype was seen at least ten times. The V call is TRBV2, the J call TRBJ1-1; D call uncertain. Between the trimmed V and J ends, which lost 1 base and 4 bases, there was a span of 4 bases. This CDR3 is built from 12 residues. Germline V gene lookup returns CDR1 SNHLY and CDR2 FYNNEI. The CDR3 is CASSEVGTEAFF. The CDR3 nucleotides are TGTGCCAGCAGTGAAGTGGGCACTGAAGCTTTCTTT. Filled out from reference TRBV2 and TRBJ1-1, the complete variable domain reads EPEVTQTPSHQVTQMGQEVILRCVPISNHLYFYWYRQILGQKVEFLVSFYNNEISEKSEIFDDQFSVERPDGSNFTLKIRSTKLEDSAMYFCASSEVGTEAFFGQGTRLTVV.

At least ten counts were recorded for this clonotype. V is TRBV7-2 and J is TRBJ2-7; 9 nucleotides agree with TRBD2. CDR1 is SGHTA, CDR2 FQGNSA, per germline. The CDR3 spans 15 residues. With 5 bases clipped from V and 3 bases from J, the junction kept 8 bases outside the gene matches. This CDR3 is CASSRSGTSNYEQYF. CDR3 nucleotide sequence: TGTGCCAGCAGCCGTTCCGGGACTAGCAACTACGAGCAGTACTTC.

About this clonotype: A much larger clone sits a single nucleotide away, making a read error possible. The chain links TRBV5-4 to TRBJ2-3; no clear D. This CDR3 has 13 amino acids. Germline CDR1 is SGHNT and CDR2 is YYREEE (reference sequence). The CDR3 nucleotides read TGTGCCAGCAGCCAGGAACCCACAGAAACGCAGTATTTT. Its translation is CASSQEPTETQYF.

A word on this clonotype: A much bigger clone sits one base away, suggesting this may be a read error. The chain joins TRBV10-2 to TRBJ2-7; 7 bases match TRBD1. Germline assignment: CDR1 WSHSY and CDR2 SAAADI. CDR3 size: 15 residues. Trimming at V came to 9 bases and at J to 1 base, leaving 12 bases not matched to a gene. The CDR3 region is CASDRSRTGSYEQYF. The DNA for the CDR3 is TGCGCCAGTGACCGTTCCAGGACAGGTTCCTACGAGCAGTACTTC.

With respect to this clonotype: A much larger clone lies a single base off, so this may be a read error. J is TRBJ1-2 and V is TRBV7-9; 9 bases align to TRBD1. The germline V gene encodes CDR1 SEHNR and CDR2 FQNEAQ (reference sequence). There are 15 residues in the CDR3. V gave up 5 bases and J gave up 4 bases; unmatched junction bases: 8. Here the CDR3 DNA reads TGTGCCAGCAGCAATTACAGGGGGCACGGCTATGGCTACACCTTC. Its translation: CASSNYRGHGYGYTF.

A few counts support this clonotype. Here the CDR3 DNA reads TGTGCCAGCAGCTTAACGTCAGGGGTGGACACCGGGGAGCTGTTTTTT. As protein: CASSLTSGVDTGELFF. The chain combines TRBV7-3 with TRBJ2-2, with a possible D match to TRBD1 (6 bases). With 0 bases removed from V and 3 bases from J, the gap between germline ends came to 11 bases. Germline V gives CDR1 SGHTA, CDR2 FQGTGA. The CDR3 is 16 amino acids. The variable domain in full, completed from reference TRBV7-3 and TRBJ2-2, reads GAGVSQTPSNKVTEKGKYVELRCDPISGHTALYWYRQSLGQGPEFLIYFQGTGAADDSGLPNDRFFAVRPEGSVSTLKIQRTERGDSAVYLCASSLTSGVDTGELFFGEGSRLTVL.